This T cell receptor beta chain was sequenced during a study of graft-versus-host responses after intestinal transplantation. Background on the study: Induction using anti-thymocyte globulin, followed by tacrolimus and steroids for roughly 3 years, was given to all recipients. General study findings and limits: The marrow of recipients harbored GvH clones, and ileum or blood showed some of them first.

Trimming cost V 4 bases and J 4 bases, with 17 bases left between them. The CDR3 runs to 15 residues. Germline V gene data show CDR1 as MGHRA and CDR2 as YSYEKL. This table comes from immunoSEQ multiplex PCR, and its TCRdb copy is limited to in-frame clones, with some not included. The data hold roughly 46,000 clones, with just under 95% observed a single time. Comments on this clone: What it binds is not known.

The receptor was derived from a human patient who received an intestinal transplant, so some T cells may come from the graft donor. This sequence joins TRBV4-1 and TRBJ2-7; TRBD2 is a possible D gene (7 bases). The material sequenced was PBMCs, taken 750 to 800 days after a first intestinal transplant, on the day of a second. CDR3 residues: CASSPGGWGGYEQYF. CDR3 sequence (DNA): TGCGCCAGCAGCCCGGGGGGCTGGGGCGGGTACGAGCAGTACTTC.